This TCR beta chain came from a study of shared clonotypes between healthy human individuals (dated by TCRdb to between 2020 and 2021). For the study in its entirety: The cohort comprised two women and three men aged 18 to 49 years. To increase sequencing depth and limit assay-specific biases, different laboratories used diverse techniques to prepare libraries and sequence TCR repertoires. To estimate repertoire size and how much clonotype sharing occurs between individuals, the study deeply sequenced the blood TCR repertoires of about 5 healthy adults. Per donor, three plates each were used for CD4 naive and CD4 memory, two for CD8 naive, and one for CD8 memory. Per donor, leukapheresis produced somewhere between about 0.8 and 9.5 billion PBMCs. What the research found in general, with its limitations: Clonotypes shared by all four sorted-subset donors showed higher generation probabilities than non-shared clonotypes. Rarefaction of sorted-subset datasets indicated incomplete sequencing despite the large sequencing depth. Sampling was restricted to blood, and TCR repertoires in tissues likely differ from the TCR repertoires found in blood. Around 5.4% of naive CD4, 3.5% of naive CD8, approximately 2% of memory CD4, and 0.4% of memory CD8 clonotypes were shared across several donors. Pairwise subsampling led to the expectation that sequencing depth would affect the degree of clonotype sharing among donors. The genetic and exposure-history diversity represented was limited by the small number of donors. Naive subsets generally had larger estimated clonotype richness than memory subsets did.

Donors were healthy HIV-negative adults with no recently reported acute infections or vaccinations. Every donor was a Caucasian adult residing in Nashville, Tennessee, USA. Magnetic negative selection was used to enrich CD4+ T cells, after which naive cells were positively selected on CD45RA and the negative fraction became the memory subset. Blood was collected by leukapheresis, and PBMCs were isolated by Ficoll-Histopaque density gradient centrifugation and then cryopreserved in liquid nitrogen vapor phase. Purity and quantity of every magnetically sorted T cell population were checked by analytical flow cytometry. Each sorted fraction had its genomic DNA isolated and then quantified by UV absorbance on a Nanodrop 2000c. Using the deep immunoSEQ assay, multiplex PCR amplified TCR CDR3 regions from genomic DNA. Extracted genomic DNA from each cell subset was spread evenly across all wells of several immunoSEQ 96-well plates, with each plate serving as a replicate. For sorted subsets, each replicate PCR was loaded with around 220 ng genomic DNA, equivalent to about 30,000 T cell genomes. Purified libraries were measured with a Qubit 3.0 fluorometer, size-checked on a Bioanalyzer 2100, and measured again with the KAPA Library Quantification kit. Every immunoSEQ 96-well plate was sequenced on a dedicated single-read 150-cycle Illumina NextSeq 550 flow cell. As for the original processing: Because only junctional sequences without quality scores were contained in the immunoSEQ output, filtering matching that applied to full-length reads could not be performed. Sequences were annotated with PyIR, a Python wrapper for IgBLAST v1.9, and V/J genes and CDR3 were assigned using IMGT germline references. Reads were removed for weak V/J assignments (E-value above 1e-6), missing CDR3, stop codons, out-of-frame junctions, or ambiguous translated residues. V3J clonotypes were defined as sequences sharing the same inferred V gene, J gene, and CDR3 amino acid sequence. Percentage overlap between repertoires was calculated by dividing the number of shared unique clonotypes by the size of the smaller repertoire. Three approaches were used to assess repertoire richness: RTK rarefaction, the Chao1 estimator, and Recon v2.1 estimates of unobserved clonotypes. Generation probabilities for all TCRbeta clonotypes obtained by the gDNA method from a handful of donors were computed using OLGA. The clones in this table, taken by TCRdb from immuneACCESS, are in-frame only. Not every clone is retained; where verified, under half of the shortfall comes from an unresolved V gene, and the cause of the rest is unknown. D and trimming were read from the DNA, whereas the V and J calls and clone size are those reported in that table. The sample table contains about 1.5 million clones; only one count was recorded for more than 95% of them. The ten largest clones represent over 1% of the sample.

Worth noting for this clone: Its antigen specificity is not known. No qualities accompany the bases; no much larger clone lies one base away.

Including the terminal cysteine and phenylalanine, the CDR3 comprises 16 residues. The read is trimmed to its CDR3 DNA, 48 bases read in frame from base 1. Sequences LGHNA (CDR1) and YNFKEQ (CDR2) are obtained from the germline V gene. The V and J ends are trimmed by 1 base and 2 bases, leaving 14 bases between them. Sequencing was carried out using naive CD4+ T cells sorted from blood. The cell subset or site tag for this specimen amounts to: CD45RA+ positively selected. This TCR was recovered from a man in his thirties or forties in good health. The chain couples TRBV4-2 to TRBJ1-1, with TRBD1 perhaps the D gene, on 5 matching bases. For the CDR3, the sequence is CASSQGTIDGNTEAFF. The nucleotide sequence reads TGTGCCAGCAGCCAAGGGACAATTGACGGCAACACTGAAGCTTTCTTT.